The T cell receptor beta chain described here comes from a study of blood T cell repertoires in COVID-19. This clone is a singleton in its sample. Germline values: CDR1 ENHRY, CDR2 SYGVKD. V was cut by 4 bases and J by 0 bases, with 9 bases left in between. CDR3 length equals 15 residues. The authors' processing: The assay estimated nucleated cells by amplifying reference gene primers. TCRdb keeps only in-frame clones here, not all; method: immunoSEQ multiplex PCR. From that table come the V and J calls and clone size; the DNA was used to work out D and trimming. Of about 190,000 clones listed, about nine tenths are singletons.

Sequencing was carried out using peripheral blood. The receptor's source is a man aged 35 to 55 with acute or convalescent COVID-19. This chain links TRBV10-3 with TRBJ2-2; D ambiguous. CDR3 region: CAISGARSNTGELFF. The CDR3 DNA sequence: TGTGCCATCAGTGGAGCCAGGTCGAACACCGGGGAGCTGTTTTTT.